The entry below gives a single TCR beta chain sequence along with its context. What it binds is not known. The QIAseq Immune Repertoire TCR panel built the libraries from roughly 15 ng of total RNA. TCRdb recomputed calls from the reads with MiXCR, one row per CDR3 protein. Of roughly 500 distinct CDR3 sequences in the sample, 7.8% were seen once. The data were obtained in a study of circulating CD8 cells and anti-PD-1 response in melanoma. About the research overall: Non-responders showed stable or progressive disease; responders showed complete or partial response. General study points: Clonotype sharing was highest between DPOS and TIGIT subsets. Published repertoire comparisons used only baseline and M1 samples. Most experiments lacked replicates.

This CDR3 has 14 residues. The germline V gene encodes CDR1 SGHVS and CDR2 FQNEAQ. V was pared by 5 bases and J by 10 bases, with 11 bases of the junction left unmatched. Four subsets defined by PD-1 and/or TIGIT were sorted from live CD3+CD8+TCRalphabeta+ cells. Sequenced material: CD8+ T cells from PBMCs, taken at baseline or after one month of anti-PD-1 therapy (not recorded which). This clonotype was obtained from a human donor with melanoma. This chain connects TRBV7-8 to TRBJ2-5, with 9 bases that match TRBD1. This CDR3 is CASSDRGTLGDQYF. The CDR3 coding sequence is TGTGCCAGCAGCGACAGGGGGACCCTCGGAGACCAGTACTTC.